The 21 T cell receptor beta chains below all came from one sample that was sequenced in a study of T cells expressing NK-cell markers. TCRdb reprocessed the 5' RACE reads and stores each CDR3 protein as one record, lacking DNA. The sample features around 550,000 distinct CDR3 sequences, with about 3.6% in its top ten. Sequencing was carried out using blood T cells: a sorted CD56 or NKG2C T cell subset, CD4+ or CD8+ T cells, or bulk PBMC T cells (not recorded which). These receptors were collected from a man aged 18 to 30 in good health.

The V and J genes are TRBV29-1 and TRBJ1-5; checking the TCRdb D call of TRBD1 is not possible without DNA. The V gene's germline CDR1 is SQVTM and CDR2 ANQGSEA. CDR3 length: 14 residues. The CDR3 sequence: CSVAPGPQNQPQHF. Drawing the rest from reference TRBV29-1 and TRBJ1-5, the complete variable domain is SAVISQKPSRDICQRGTSLTIQCQVDSQVTMMFWYRQQPGQSLTLIATANQGSEATYESGFVIDKFPISRPNLTFSTLTVSNMSPEDSSIYLCSVAPGPQNQPQHFGDGTRLSIL.

CDR3 amino acids: CSAKHRYSYNEQFF. The chain employs TRBV20-1 and TRBJ2-1. This CDR3 contains 14 residues. The germline CDR1 and CDR2 sequences are DFQATT and SNEGSKA (reference sequence).

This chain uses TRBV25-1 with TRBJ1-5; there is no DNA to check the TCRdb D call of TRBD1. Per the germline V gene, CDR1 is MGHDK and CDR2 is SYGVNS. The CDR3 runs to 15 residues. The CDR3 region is CASVPLGTPNQPQHF. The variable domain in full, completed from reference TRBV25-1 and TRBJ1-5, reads EADIYQTPRYLVIGTGKKITLECSQTMGHDKMYWYQQDPGMELHLIHYSYGVNSTEKGDLSSESTVSRIRTEHFPLTLESARPSHTSQYLCASVPLGTPNQPQHFGDGTRLSIL.

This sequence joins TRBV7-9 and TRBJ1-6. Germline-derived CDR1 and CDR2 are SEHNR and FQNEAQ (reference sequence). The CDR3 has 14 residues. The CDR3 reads CASSLAVLNSPLHF. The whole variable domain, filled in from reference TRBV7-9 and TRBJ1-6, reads DTGVSQNPRHKITKRGQNVTFRCDPISEHNRLYWYRQTLGQGPEFLTYFQNEAQLEKSRLLSDRFSAERPKGSFSTLEIQRTEQGDSAMYLCASSLAVLNSPLHFGNGTRLTVT.

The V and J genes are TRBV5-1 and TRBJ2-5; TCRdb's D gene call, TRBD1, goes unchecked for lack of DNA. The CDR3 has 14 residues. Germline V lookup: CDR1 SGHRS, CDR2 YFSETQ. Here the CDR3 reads CASSPGPQRETQYF.

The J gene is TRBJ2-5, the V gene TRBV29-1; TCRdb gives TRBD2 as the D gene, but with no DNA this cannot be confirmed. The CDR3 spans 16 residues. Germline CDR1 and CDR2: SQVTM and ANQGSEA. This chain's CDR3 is CSVEWAGGPSQETQYF. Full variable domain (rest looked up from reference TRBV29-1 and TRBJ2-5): SAVISQKPSRDICQRGTSLTIQCQVDSQVTMMFWYRQQPGQSLTLIATANQGSEATYESGFVIDKFPISRPNLTFSTLTVSNMSPEDSSIYLCSVEWAGGPSQETQYFGPGTRLLVL.

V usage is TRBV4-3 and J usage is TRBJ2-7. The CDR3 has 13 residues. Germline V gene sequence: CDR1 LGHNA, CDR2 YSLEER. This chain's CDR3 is CASSQETYHEQYF.

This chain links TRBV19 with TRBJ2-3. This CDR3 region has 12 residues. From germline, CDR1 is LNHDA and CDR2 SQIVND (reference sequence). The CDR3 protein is CASSFVVDTQYF.

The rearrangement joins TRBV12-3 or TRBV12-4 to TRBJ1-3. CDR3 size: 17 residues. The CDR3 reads CASSLGSLQFSGNTIYF.

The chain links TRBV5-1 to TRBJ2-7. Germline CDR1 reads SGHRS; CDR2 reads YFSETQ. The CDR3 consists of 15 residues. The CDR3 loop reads CASSLETERTYEQYF.

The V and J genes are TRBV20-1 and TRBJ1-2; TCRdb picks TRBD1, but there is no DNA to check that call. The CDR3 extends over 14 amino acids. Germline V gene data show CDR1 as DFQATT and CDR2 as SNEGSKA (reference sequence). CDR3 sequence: CSGRPTTALGGYTF.

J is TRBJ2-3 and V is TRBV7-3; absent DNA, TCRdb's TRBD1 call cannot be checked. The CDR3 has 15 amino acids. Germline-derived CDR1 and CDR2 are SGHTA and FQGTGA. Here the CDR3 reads CASSAGTLRTDTQYF.

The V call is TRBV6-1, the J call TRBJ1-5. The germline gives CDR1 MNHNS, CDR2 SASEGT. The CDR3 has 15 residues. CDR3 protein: CASSAYGDSNQPQHF.

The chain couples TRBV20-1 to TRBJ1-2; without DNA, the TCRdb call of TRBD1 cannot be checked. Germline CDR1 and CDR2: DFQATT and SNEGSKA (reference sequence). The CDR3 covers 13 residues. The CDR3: CSASRGQDYGYTF.

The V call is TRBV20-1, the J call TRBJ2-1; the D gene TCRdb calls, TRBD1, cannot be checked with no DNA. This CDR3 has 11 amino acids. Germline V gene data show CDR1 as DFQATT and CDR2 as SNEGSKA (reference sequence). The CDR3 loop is CSARYAPEQFF.

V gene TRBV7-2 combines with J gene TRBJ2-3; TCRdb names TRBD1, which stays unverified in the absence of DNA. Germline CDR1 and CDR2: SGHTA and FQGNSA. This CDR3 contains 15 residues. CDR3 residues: CASTGGASSTDTQYF.

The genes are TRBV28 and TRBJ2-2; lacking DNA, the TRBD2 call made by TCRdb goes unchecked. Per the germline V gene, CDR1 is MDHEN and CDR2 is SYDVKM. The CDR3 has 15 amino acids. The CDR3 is CASSLRRQGGGELFF.

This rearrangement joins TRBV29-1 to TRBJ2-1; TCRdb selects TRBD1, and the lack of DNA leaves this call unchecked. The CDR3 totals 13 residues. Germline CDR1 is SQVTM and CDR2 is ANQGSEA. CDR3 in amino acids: CSVGGSTGDEQFF.

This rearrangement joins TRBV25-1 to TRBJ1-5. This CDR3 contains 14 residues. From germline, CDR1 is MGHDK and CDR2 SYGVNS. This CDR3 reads CASSDSDSNQPQHF.

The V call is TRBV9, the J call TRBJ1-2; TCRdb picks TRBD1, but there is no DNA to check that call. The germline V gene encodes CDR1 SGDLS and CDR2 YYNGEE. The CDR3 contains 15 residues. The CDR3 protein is CASSVDGTGSYGYTF.

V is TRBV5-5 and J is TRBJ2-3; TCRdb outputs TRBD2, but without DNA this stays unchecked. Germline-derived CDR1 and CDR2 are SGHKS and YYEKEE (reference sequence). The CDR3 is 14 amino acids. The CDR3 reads CASRLTSGTDTQYF.